This T cell receptor beta chain was found in a study of metastatic and nonmetastatic thyroid tumors. Per the authors' pipeline: Construction of a distant-metastasis classifier for papillary thyroid cancer relied on CDR3 differences across clinicopathological groups. Via MiXCR, TCRdb re-called the PCR reads. TCRdb's processing, not the authors', yielded these V and J calls. The repertoire consists of about 92,000 clones, with under 15% occurring once and the leading ten covering 3% to 4.5%. As concerns this clone: A read error is possible here, since a much larger clone lies one base away. Other DNA sequences in the same sample also yield this CDR3.

The CDR3 length is 14 residues. Germline-derived CDR1 and CDR2 are LGHDT and YNNKEL (reference sequence). No treatment of any kind had been given to any patient before thyroid surgery. The chain is built from TRBV3-1 and TRBJ2-7; unclear D gene. The specimen was blood. The receptor was isolated from a female donor with papillary thyroid cancer or a benign thyroid nodule (not recorded which). Some clones in this sample may be carry-over from other donors' samples. The CDR3 is CASSQDSMLVEQYF. In nucleotides, the CDR3 is TGCGCCAGCAGCCAAGATAGCATGCTAGTCGAGCAGTACTTC.